The T cell receptor beta chain described here comes from a study of PD-1 blockade in classical Hodgkin lymphoma. Germline V lookup: CDR1 SGHTA, CDR2 FQGNSA. Trimming removed 0 bases at V and 8 bases at J, with 13 bases between. The CDR3 sequence is 14 residues long. TCRdb's copy holds only in-frame clones and misses some; the assay was immunoSEQ multiplex PCR. Of 30,000 to 35,000 clones in the sample, around 82% were seen once. Study-wide results and limits: Significant TCR diversity gains by C4D1 occurred in CD4+ but not CD8+ cells. Healthy donors were reported to have higher baseline TCR diversity than newly diagnosed patients. The diversity seen at baseline in complete responders resembled that of newly diagnosed patients.

A word on this clone: What it binds is unknown.

Brentuximab vedotin exposure varied among the patients, all of whom had relapsed after autologous stem cell transplantation. The source of this sequence is a human donor with classical Hodgkin lymphoma. The chain combines TRBV7-2 with TRBJ1-2; D ambiguous. Here the sequenced sample was peripheral blood mononuclear cells (PBMCs), taken at baseline. In DNA form, the CDR3 reads TGTGCCAGCAGCTTAGCGCCGAACGGCGGAGGCTACACCTTC. Residues: CASSLAPNGGGYTF.